Presented here are 23 T cell receptor beta chains from one specimen sequenced in a study of response to subunit inactivated influenza vaccine. One entry per CDR3 protein results from TCRdb running MiXCR on the RT-PCR reads. The sample contains hundreds of thousands of distinct CDR3 sequences, 15% to 19% of which appear only once. Sequenced material: PBMCs from blood, taken about 12 days after vaccination. The source of these receptors is a man between 45 and 60 years old who received an inactivated influenza vaccine.

This clonotype was seen more than once but under ten times. CDR3: CASSKTGAKNIQYF. For the CDR3, the DNA is TGTGCCAGCAGCAAGACAGGGGCCAAAAACATTCAGTACTTC. The chain employs TRBV6-1 and TRBJ2-4; 7 bases are a match to TRBD1. V lost 6 bases, J lost 1 base, and 3 bases stayed unmatched. From germline, CDR1 is MNHNS and CDR2 SASEGT. CDR3 length: 14 residues.

CDR3 residues: CATSRDRGQGAGYTF. The CDR3 DNA follows: TGTGCCACCAGCAGAGATAGGGGACAGGGGGCAGGCTACACCTTC. The rearrangement links TRBV15 to TRBJ1-2; 12 bases fit TRBD1. The CDR3 covers 15 residues. Trimming took 0 bases from V and 8 from J; bases not matched to a gene: 4. Germline V gene lookup returns CDR1 LNHNV and CDR2 YYDKDF (reference sequence).

This clonotype came up many times. V is TRBV20-1 and J is TRBJ2-3; D is possibly TRBD2 (6 bases). The germline CDR1 and CDR2 sequences are DFQATT and SNEGSKA (reference sequence). With 5 bases removed from V and 0 bases from J, the gap between germline ends came to 15 bases. The CDR3 totals 15 residues. The CDR3 is CSAQSPGVSTDTQYF. In DNA, the CDR3 is TGCAGTGCTCAATCCCCGGGAGTGAGCACAGATACGCAGTATTTT.

V is TRBV11-2 and J is TRBJ1-3; TRBD1 agrees at 10 bases. The germline CDR1 and CDR2 sequences are SGHAT and FQNNGV. V lost 2 bases, J lost 3 bases, and 10 bases stayed unmatched. CDR3 length: 18 amino acids. The CDR3 loop reads CASSLKGTGAGGGNTIYF. CDR3 sequence (DNA): TGTGCCAGCAGCTTAAAGGGGACAGGGGCTGGAGGTGGAAACACCATATATTTT.

In its sample, this clonotype was seen a few times. V is TRBV3-1 and J is TRBJ1-5; no clear D. The CDR3 sequence is 14 residues long. V was pared by 4 bases and J by 2 bases, with 9 bases between. CDR1 and CDR2 (germline): LGHDT, YNNKEL (reference sequence). DNA for the CDR3: TGTGCCAGCAGCCGAGAAACAGGCAATCAGCCCCAGCATTTT. Translating gives CASSRETGNQPQHF.

There are a few counts of this clonotype. This rearrangement joins TRBV29-1 to TRBJ2-1, with a possible D match to TRBD2 (6 bases). The germline V gene has CDR1 SQVTM and CDR2 ANQGSEA. Trimming shortened V by 8 bases and J by 8 bases, and 22 bases separated the two germline ends. The CDR3 sequence is 14 residues long. The CDR3 coding sequence is TGCAGCTATACCGTCGGGGCCGGGGGATATGAGCAGTTCTTC. Its protein is CSYTVGAGGYEQFF.

The chain couples TRBV6-2 or TRBV6-3 to TRBJ2-7; TRBD2 agrees at 7 bases. From germline, CDR1 is MNHEY and CDR2 SVGEGT. V shed 7 bases, J shed 3 bases, and the junction held 15 bases outside the gene matches. The CDR3 loop spans 16 amino acids. The DNA for the CDR3 is TGTGCCAGCATAGAATCCGGCCTAGCGGTTAACTACGAGCAGTACTTC. It codes for CASIESGLAVNYEQYF.

This clonotype has a handful of counts. The chain couples TRBV29-1 to TRBJ2-3; a weak D match, TRBD1 (7 bases). The CDR3 totals 15 residues. V dropped 6 bases and J dropped 0 bases, with 16 bases sitting between them. CDR1 is SQVTM and CDR2 is ANQGSEA in the germline V gene. The CDR3 loop reads CSVGRQGFSTDTQYF. CDR3 nucleotide sequence: TGCAGCGTCGGGAGACAGGGCTTCAGCACAGATACGCAGTATTTT.

This chain uses TRBV25-1 with TRBJ2-7; the D is unclear. Trimming pared 3 bases from V and 7 bases from J, leaving 7 bases between. The CDR3 has 11 amino acids. Germline CDR1 and CDR2: MGHDK and SYGVNS. The CDR3: CASSDPREQYF. CDR3 in DNA: TGTGCCAGCAGTGACCCGAGGGAGCAGTACTTC.

This clonotype has a handful of counts. This chain links TRBV7-2 with TRBJ2-3, with 8 bases lining up with TRBD2. Germline assignment: CDR1 SGHTA and CDR2 FQGNSA. CDR3 length: 16 amino acids. V shed 5 bases, J shed 1 base, and the junction held 8 bases outside the gene matches. CDR3 in DNA: TGTGCCAGCAGCCTGGTGGGCGGGGGGCGCACAGATACGCAGTATTTT. It specifies CASSLVGGGRTDTQYF. Full variable domain (outside the CDR3, taken from reference TRBV7-2 and TRBJ2-3): GAGVSQSPSNKVTEKGKDVELRCDPISGHTALYWYRQSLGQGLEFLIYFQGNSAPDKSGLPSDRFSAERTGGSVSTLTIQRTQQEDSAVYLCASSLVGGGRTDTQYFGPGTRLTVL.

This clonotype came up a few times. The rearrangement uses TRBV7-2 and TRBJ2-3, with 9 positions matching TRBD1. The germline V gene has CDR1 SGHTA and CDR2 FQGNSA. The CDR3 sequence is 16 residues long. Trimming cost V 2 bases and J 4 bases; bases outside gene matches: 7. CDR3: CASSLLWDRESDTQYF. The CDR3 nucleotides are TGTGCCAGCAGCTTACTTTGGGACAGGGAGTCAGATACGCAGTATTTT.

The chain employs TRBV4-1 and TRBJ2-2; 8 bases agree with TRBD2. This CDR3 is built from 19 residues. Germline CDR1 MGHRA, CDR2 YSYEKL. V lost 2 bases and J lost 2; bases outside the gene matches: 13. In nucleotides, the CDR3 is TGCGCCAGCAGCCAACGTGTAGTTTCGCGGGAGGCTAACACCGGGGAGCTGTTTTTT. Translation: CASSQRVVSREANTGELFF.

The chain carries TRBV7-6 and TRBJ2-7; 8 nucleotides agree with TRBD1. This CDR3 contains 15 residues. J was trimmed by 2 bases and V by 4 bases; bases with no gene match: 7. The germline V gene encodes CDR1 SGHVS and CDR2 FNYEAQ. Here the CDR3 reads CASSYGQGYTYEQYF. The CDR3 bases are TGTGCCAGCAGCTACGGACAGGGTTACACCTACGAGCAGTACTTC.

The table lists this clonotype with a few counts. The V call is TRBV20-1, the J call TRBJ2-3, with 8 bases identical to TRBD1. In germline, CDR1 is DFQATT, CDR2 SNEGSKA (reference sequence). This CDR3 spans 14 amino acids. V lost 1 base to trimming and J lost 3 bases; unmatched junction nucleotides: 3. The CDR3 coding sequence is TGCAGTGCTAGAGTGCAGGGGGCAACAGATACGCAGTATTTT. Translation gives CSARVQGATDTQYF.

There are a few counts of this clonotype. The J gene is TRBJ2-3, the V gene TRBV10-3, with TRBD2 identical over 8 bases. The CDR3 extends over 16 amino acids. CDR1 is ENHRY and CDR2 is SYGVKD in the germline V gene. V dropped 4 bases and J dropped 3; count of bases not matched to a gene: 9. CDR3 in amino acids: CAISASGGSGTDTQYF. CDR3 coding DNA: TGTGCCATCAGTGCCAGCGGGGGATCTGGTACAGATACGCAGTATTTT.

The chain combines TRBV6-5 with TRBJ2-1; TRBD1 agrees at 12 bases. CDR1 and CDR2 from the germline V gene are MNHEY and SVGAGI. This CDR3 is 17 amino acids long. The V and J ends lost 4 bases and 1 base, in that order; junction bases with no gene match: 5. The CDR3: CASSSGQGASSYNEQFF. As DNA, the CDR3 is TGTGCCAGCAGTTCGGGACAGGGGGCGAGTTCCTACAATGAGCAGTTCTTC.

The chain has TRBV4-3 and TRBJ2-6; the D is unclear. Per germline, CDR1 LGHNA and CDR2 YSLEER. Deletions cut 2 bases from V and 0 bases from J, with 5 bases between. This CDR3 has 15 amino acids. CDR3 in amino acids: CASSQRYSGANVLTF. Written as DNA, the CDR3 is TGCGCCAGCAGCCAAAGGTACTCTGGGGCCAACGTCCTGACTTTC.

J is TRBJ1-5 and V is TRBV30; unclear D gene. The V end was cut by 4 bases, the J end by 2 bases, with 9 bases between. Germline V gene lookup returns CDR1 GTSNPN and CDR2 SVGIG (reference sequence). CDR3 size: 13 residues. CDR3 bases: TGTGCCTGGACGGGTTTTGGCAATCAGCCCCAGCATTTT. The encoded protein is CAWTGFGNQPQHF.

This clonotype was detected a few times. The chain recombines TRBV10-3 with TRBJ1-5; a weak D match, TRBD1 (6 bases). CDR1 ENHRY and CDR2 SYGVKD come from the germline V gene. With 2 bases removed from V and 3 bases from J, the gap between germline ends came to 14 bases. The CDR3 totals 16 residues. The CDR3 loop is CAISEGGAGFNQPQHF. The CDR3 DNA is TGTGCCATCAGTGAGGGGGGGGCAGGGTTCAATCAGCCCCAGCATTTT.

This clonotype appeared a few times. The chain is built from TRBV9 and TRBJ2-7, with D perhaps matching TRBD2 (6 bases). This CDR3 is 14 amino acids long. Trimming shortened V by 0 bases and J by 7 bases, and 14 bases separated the two germline ends. CDR1 and CDR2 from the germline V gene are SGDLS and YYNGEE. CDR3 coding DNA: TGTGCCAGCAGCGTAGCTGACGGGAGAGATGAGCAGTACTTC. Translated: CASSVADGRDEQYF.

This clonotype was seen many times. V gene TRBV6-5 combines with J gene TRBJ1-4; D is uncertain. CDR3 length: 13 residues. V lost 0 bases, J lost 10 bases, and 9 bases lay in between. CDR1 is MNHEY and CDR2 is SVGAGI in the germline V gene. CDR3 region: CASSYSGKGKLFF. The CDR3 DNA is TGTGCCAGCAGTTACTCAGGGAAGGGAAAACTGTTTTTT.

This clonotype was detected once. V usage is TRBV5-1 and J usage is TRBJ2-5; 7 bases fit TRBD1. Germline V gives CDR1 SGHRS, CDR2 YFSETQ. The CDR3 sequence is 15 residues long. J was trimmed by 4 bases and V by 3 bases; bases with no gene match: 9. The CDR3 DNA is TGCGCCAGCAGCTATGGTAGGGGGCGAGGAGAGACCCAGTACTTC. It specifies CASSYGRGRGETQYF.

The chain links TRBV29-1 to TRBJ2-1; possibly TRBD2 for D (5 bases). The length of the CDR3 is 11 residues. Germline V gene data show CDR1 as SQVTM and CDR2 as ANQGSEA. V was cut by 5 bases and J by 10 bases, with 12 bases left in between. The CDR3 here is CSVMRVGEQFF. The CDR3 DNA is TGCAGCGTTATGAGGGTAGGCGAGCAGTTCTTC.